This T cell receptor beta chain emerged from a study of shared clonotypes between healthy human individuals. Turning to the study itself: Those who served as donors were a couple of women and a few men between the ages of 18 and 49. Study observations and caveats: Blood alone was sampled, and tissue repertoires likely differ.

With regard to this clone: Its matching antigen is unknown.

With 7 bases removed from V and 4 bases from J, the gap between germline ends came to 1 base. CDR1 is WNHNN and CDR2 is SYGVQD in the germline V gene (reference sequence). This CDR3 is built from 10 residues. In the authors' methods: From ImmunoSEQ came sequences covering only the junction and carrying no quality scores, so filtering differed. TCRdb keeps only in-frame clones here, not all; method: immunoSEQ multiplex PCR. V, J and clone size are taken as reported in that table, and D and trimming were inferred from the DNA itself. The sample records just over 2,000,000 clones, 95% being singletons. Sample: naive CD4+ T cells sorted from blood. This sample's subset: CD45RA+ positively selected. This chain connects TRBV10-1 to TRBJ2-2; no reliable D call. The sequence derives from a man younger than 35 in good health. Written as DNA, the CDR3 is TGCGCCAGCACCACCGGGGAGCTGTTTTTT. Amino acid sequence: CASTTGELFF.